A single sample gave rise to the 15 T cell receptor beta chains below, sequenced in a study of chemoradiotherapy in HPV16-positive cancers. Profiled with immunoSEQ multiplex PCR; TCRdb holds only in-frame clones, not every one. This table holds approximately 12,000 clones, 65% to 80% found once. Sampling was carried out from a patient who underwent chemoradiotherapy. Source of these receptors: a human donor with HPV-associated anogenital cancer.

This chain uses TRBV19 with TRBJ2-3; D is possibly TRBD2 (6 bases). Germline CDR1 reads LNHDA; CDR2 reads SQIVND (reference sequence). The CDR3 consists of 16 residues. Between the trimmed V and J ends, which lost 7 bases and 2 bases, there was a span of 19 bases. CDR3 region: CASTDIRGLNTDTQYF. DNA for the CDR3: TGTGCCAGTACCGACATTCGAGGACTAAACACAGATACGCAGTATTTT.

The table lists this clone with a count of one. The V call is TRBV10-3, the J call TRBJ2-1; 13 nucleotides line up with TRBD2. The CDR3 spans 14 residues. Per the germline V gene, CDR1 is ENHRY and CDR2 is SYGVKD. Unmatched junction bases numbered 2, after V lost 4 bases and J lost 8 bases. CDR3 nucleotide sequence: TGTGCCATCAGTGTAGGGACTAGCGGGGATGAGCAGTTCTTC. Translated, it gives CAISVGTSGDEQFF.

In DNA, the CDR3 is TGTGCCTGGAGTCGGGGAGACCTCAGGAAGAATCAGGGCCCGAATGAAAAACTGTTTTTT. Translated, it gives CAWSRGDLRKNQGPNEKLFF. The chain is built from TRBV30 and TRBJ1-4; D is perhaps TRBD1 (5 bases). The CDR3 loop spans 20 amino acids. Germline V gene sequence: CDR1 GTSNPN, CDR2 SVGIG (reference sequence). Trimming took off 2 bases at V and 5 bases at J, with 30 bases between the two ends.

The chain couples TRBV28 to TRBJ2-1, with TRBD2 matching over 8 bases. This CDR3 region has 19 residues. Germline V gives CDR1 MDHEN, CDR2 SYDVKM. Trimming at V came to 7 bases and at J to 3 bases, leaving 20 bases not matched to a gene. The CDR3 region has the DNA TGTGCCAGCAACCCGGGGGGGGTGTATGACCGGGGGGACTACAATGAGCAGTTCTTC. Its translation is CASNPGGVYDRGDYNEQFF. Based on the CDR3 plus reference TRBV28 and TRBJ2-1, the full variable domain is DVKVTQSSRYLVKRTGEKVFLECVQDMDHENMFWYRQDPGLGLRLIYFSYDVKMKEKGDIPEGYSVSREKKERFSLILESASTNQTSMYLCASNPGGVYDRGDYNEQFFGPGTRLTVL.

The chain carries TRBV23-1 and TRBJ2-3, with D possibly TRBD2 on 7 matching bases. TRBV23-1 is sorted into the ORF group, with uncertain function. V lost 5 bases to trimming and J lost 3 bases, with 18 bases between them. There are 16 residues in the CDR3. CDR3 sequence: CASSTMGGGSTDTQYF. CDR3 nucleotides: TGCGCCAGCAGTACAATGGGGGGCGGGAGTACAGATACGCAGTATTTT.

The genes are TRBV7-9 and TRBJ2-7; 7 bases are shared with TRBD2. The CDR3 totals 15 residues. The junction had 8 bases not matched to a gene; V was cut back by 3 bases and J by 3 bases. Germline CDR1 reads SEHNR; CDR2 reads FQNEAQ (reference sequence). In nucleotides, the CDR3 is TGTGCCAGCAGCTTTGTATGGGAGGGCCGCTACGAGCAGTACTTC. Encoded protein: CASSFVWEGRYEQYF. Supplemented by reference TRBV7-9 and TRBJ2-7, the full variable domain reads DTGVSQNPRHKITKRGQNVTFRCDPISEHNRLYWYRQTLGQGPEFLTYFQNEAQLEKSRLLSDRFSAERPKGSFSTLEIQRTEQGDSAMYLCASSFVWEGRYEQYFGPGTRLTVT.

The CDR3 loop is CASSASGVSYNEQFF. CDR3 coding DNA: TGTGCCAGCAGCGCTAGCGGGGTCTCCTACAATGAGCAGTTCTTC. The chain links TRBV7-6 to TRBJ2-1, with 9 bases matching TRBD2. The CDR3 covers 15 residues. The ends lost 5 bases at V and 0 bases at J; junction bases unmatched: 2. Germline CDR1 and CDR2: SGHVS and FNYEAQ.

This clone was observed a single time. V is TRBV11-1 and J is TRBJ1-1, with D possibly being TRBD1 (5 bases). Between the trimmed V and J ends, which lost 5 bases and 3 bases, there was a span of 16 bases. The length of the CDR3 is 15 residues. Germline values: CDR1 SGHAT, CDR2 FQDESV (reference sequence). The CDR3 region is CASSPERGRDTEAFF. Written as DNA, the CDR3 is TGTGCCAGCAGCCCAGAGAGGGGACGGGACACTGAAGCTTTCTTT.

This chain joins TRBV27 and TRBJ2-7; perhaps TRBD1 as D (5 bases). The germline V gene encodes CDR1 MNHEY and CDR2 SMNVEV (reference sequence). The CDR3 loop spans 14 amino acids. V was trimmed by 5 bases and J by 0 bases, leaving 11 bases between them. CDR3 sequence: CASSIRQSSYEQYF. CDR3 coding DNA: TGTGCCAGCAGTATACGACAGAGCTCCTACGAGCAGTACTTC.

The chain has TRBV5-6 and TRBJ2-7; 8 bases match TRBD1. V was clipped by 2 bases and J by 5 bases; unmatched bases: 12. The germline CDR1 and CDR2 sequences are SGHDT and YYEEEE. The CDR3 extends over 16 amino acids. In DNA form, the CDR3 reads TGTGCCAGCAGCTTCCCCGGACAGGGAGGTATCGACGAGCAGTACTTC. Amino acids: CASSFPGQGGIDEQYF.

This chain links TRBV5-1 with TRBJ2-1; D is undetermined. The germline V gene has CDR1 SGHRS and CDR2 YFSETQ. V gave up 0 bases and J gave up 4 bases, with 5 bases separating them. The CDR3 consists of 13 residues. CDR3 bases: TGCGCCAGCAGCTTGGTACAATACAATGAGCAGTTCTTC. Translated: CASSLVQYNEQFF.

The genes are TRBV15 and TRBJ2-1; D may be TRBD1 (5 bases). The CDR3 totals 17 residues. The germline V gene has CDR1 LNHNV and CDR2 YYDKDF (reference sequence). The V end was cut by 0 bases, the J end by 4 bases, with 16 bases between. The CDR3 reads CATSRDGRGLAYNEQFF. CDR3 nucleotide sequence: TGTGCCACCAGCAGAGATGGAAGGGGCTTGGCTTACAATGAGCAGTTCTTC.

In this sample, this clone turned up a few times. The chain uses TRBV28 and TRBJ2-7; 7 nucleotides agree with TRBD1. Germline assignment: CDR1 MDHEN and CDR2 SYDVKM. This CDR3 has 14 residues. With 7 bases clipped from V and 2 bases from J, the junction kept 8 bases outside the gene matches. For the CDR3, the DNA is TGTGCCAGCACCCAATCGGGACAGCCCTACGAGCAGTACTTC. It is translated as CASTQSGQPYEQYF.

The chain links TRBV28 to TRBJ1-5, with a weak D call TRBD1 (5 bases). V was trimmed by 5 bases and J by 1 base, leaving 6 bases between them. Germline CDR1 is MDHEN and CDR2 is SYDVKM. CDR3 length: 13 amino acids. CDR3 residues: CASSRDSNQPQHF. CDR3 nucleotide sequence: TGTGCCAGCAGTCGGGACAGCAATCAGCCCCAGCATTTT.

This chain uses TRBV5-4 with TRBJ1-4, with D possibly matching TRBD1 (5 bases). Looked up from germline, CDR1 is SGHNT and CDR2 is YYREEE (reference sequence). The CDR3 sequence is 18 residues long. Trimming took off 0 bases at V and 1 base at J, with 16 bases between the two ends. The CDR3 DNA reads TGTGCCAGCAGCTTGGGCGGGACGCCCCCTGAAACTAATGAAAAACTGTTTTTT. Translating gives CASSLGGTPPETNEKLFF.